A single sample is the source of the 3 T cell receptor beta chains below, sequenced in a study of CD8+ T cells in alopecia areata. Treatment noted: oral pan-JAK inhibitor, 5-10 mg twice daily. Extracted RNA was reverse transcribed into cDNA, the sequencing template. The repertoire was sequenced with immunoSEQ multiplex PCR; TCRdb's copy has only in-frame clones and lacks some. This repertoire shows roughly 180,000 clones, 53% found once; its top ten account for approximately 10%. Specimen: CD8+ T cells sorted from blood, collected at week 24, from a patient treated with tofacitinib. All receptors come from a human donor with alopecia areata.

This clone was picked up a small number of times. The V and J genes are TRBV19 and TRBJ2-1; no clear D gene. The germline V gene encodes CDR1 LNHDA and CDR2 SQIVND (reference sequence). V was trimmed by 3 bases and J by 9 bases, leaving 12 bases between them. The CDR3 is 13 residues long. CDR3 amino acids: CASSMSGVSEQFF. The CDR3 DNA sequence: TGTGCCAGTAGTATGTCAGGTGTCAGTGAGCAGTTCTTC.

The chain uses TRBV15 and TRBJ1-4, with D maybe TRBD1 (6 bases). The germline V gene encodes CDR1 LNHNV and CDR2 YYDKDF (reference sequence). Trimming stripped 8 bases from V and 8 bases from J, with 15 bases between. The CDR3 loop spans 13 amino acids. CDR3 sequence: CATSGAGGEKLFF. The CDR3 nucleotides read TGTGCCACCTCGGGGGCAGGAGGGGAAAAACTGTTTTTT.

The CDR3 DNA reads as TGCGCCAGCAGCCAAACCCGCACTAGCAAGAATGAGCAGTTCTTC. This translates into CASSQTRTSKNEQFF. This sequence joins TRBV4-3 and TRBJ2-1; possibly TRBD2 for D (6 bases). The CDR3 runs 15 residues. Trimming took off 2 bases at V and 7 bases at J, with 15 bases between the two ends. Germline CDR1 LGHNA, CDR2 YSLEER.